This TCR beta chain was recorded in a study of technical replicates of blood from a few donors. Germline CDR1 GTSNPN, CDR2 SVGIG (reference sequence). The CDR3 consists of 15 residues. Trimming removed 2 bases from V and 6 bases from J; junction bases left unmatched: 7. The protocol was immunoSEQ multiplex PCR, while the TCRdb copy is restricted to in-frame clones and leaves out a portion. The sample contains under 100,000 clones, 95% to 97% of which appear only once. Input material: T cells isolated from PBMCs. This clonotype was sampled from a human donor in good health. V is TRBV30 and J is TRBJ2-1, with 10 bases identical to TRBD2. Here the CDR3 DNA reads TGTGCCTGGAGTAAAGGAGTAGCGGGAGGCAATGAGCAGTTCTTC. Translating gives CAWSKGVAGGNEQFF. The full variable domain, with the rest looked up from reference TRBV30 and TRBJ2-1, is SQTIHQWPATLVQPVGSPLSLECTVEGTSNPNLYWYRQAAGRGLQLLFYSVGIGQISSEVPQNLSASRPQDRQFILSSKKLLLSDSGFYLCAWSKGVAGGNEQFFGPGTRLTVL.